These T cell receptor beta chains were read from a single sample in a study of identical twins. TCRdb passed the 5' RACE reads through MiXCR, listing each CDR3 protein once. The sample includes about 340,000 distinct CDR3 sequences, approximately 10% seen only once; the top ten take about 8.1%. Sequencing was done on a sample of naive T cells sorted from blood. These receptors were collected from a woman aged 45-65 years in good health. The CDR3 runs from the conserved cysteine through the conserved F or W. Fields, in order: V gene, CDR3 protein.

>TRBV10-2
CASRLGPDETYEQYF
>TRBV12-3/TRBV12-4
CASSLRGSGNEQFF
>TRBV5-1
CASSSGPNRVPGETQYF
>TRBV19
CASSIRGYNEQFF
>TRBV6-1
CASSDPGVFYGYTF
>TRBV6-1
CASRVIADGVLAKNIQYF
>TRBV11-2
CASSITRDYEQYF
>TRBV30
CAWSERDEQFF
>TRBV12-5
CASGLGTAQETQYF
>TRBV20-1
CSAGRLGGVVDTQYF
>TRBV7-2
CASSHGLEPYYEQFF
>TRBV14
CASSQEVFRGEEQFF
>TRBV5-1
CASSLGGIHTQYF
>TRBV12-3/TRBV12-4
CASGTPGYDEQFF
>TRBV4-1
CASSPYTGGGFEQFF
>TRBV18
CASSSLGQTVQETQYF
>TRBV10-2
CASMREIGENTEAFF
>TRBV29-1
CSVGQANQPQHF
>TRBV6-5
CASTYRTSGRPDEQFF
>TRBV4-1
CASSQDLGQGGKTQYF
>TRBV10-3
CAISEHSSGNNEQFF
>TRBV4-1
CASSPSLLAGIVENIQYF
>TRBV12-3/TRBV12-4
CASSLWGQGGNEQFF
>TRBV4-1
CASRDRASDEQYF
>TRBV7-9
CASSLEISPLHF
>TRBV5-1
CASSYLTRANTGELFF
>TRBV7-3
CASSFPRQENTEAFF
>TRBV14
CASSQGTSGRNDQFF
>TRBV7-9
CASSPRVRTVNTGELFF
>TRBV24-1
CATSDTGGEQYF
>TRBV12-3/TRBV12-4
CASSPSGSSDEQYF